This T cell receptor beta chain was sequenced in a study of cytomegalovirus exposure and HLA in healthy donors. Study-level points and caveats: TRBV6-2, TRBV6-3 and some other V segments were unresolvable in 87-base-pair reads.

Turning to this clone: What it recognizes is unknown.

The germline gives CDR1 LGHNA, CDR2 YNFKEQ. V was pared by 0 bases and J by 4 bases, with 15 bases between. The CDR3 runs 16 residues. PCR employed 60 Vbeta and 13 Jbeta primers. Assay: immunoSEQ multiplex PCR; the TCRdb copy retains only in-frame clones and omits some. The sample includes some 100,000 clones, approximately 81% of them seen just once. The sequence was collected from a male donor in good health and CMV-seropositive. This chain links TRBV4-2 with TRBJ1-2; the D gene is possibly TRBD1 (6 bases). The sequenced sample was PBMCs. The CDR3 bases are TGTGCCAGCAGCCAAGAAGCCGGGACACCCGTCTATGGCTACACCTTC. Protein sequence: CASSQEAGTPVYGYTF.